The 15 T cell receptor beta chains below come from one sample, sequenced in a study of blood T cell repertoires in COVID-19. Using immunoSEQ multiplex PCR, the repertoire was profiled, and TCRdb retains in-frame clones only, with some absent. Among about 260,000 clones, around 86% were seen once, and the ten largest hold roughly 9.8%. The sequencing sample was made of peripheral blood. Receptors originate from a man aged 35 to 55 who had recovered from COVID-19.

The chain links TRBV6-2 or TRBV6-3 to TRBJ2-7; D perhaps matches TRBD1 (5 bases). The ends were cut back, 0 bases at V and 5 bases at J, with 17 bases in the middle. The CDR3 spans 16 residues. Germline-derived CDR1 and CDR2 are MNHEY and SVGEGT. In DNA, the CDR3 is TGTGCCAGCAGTTACTCGCCGACAGCCAGGGCCCACGAGCAGTACTTC. This gives the protein CASSYSPTARAHEQYF.

The chain combines TRBV5-1 with TRBJ1-1; D might be TRBD1 (6 bases). This CDR3 contains 15 residues. CDR1 SGHRS and CDR2 YFSETQ come from the germline V gene. V was pared by 0 bases and J by 7 bases, with 16 bases between. CDR3 coding DNA: TGCGCCAGCAGCTTGGCGGGGGGGGCGGGGATTGAAGCTTTCTTT. It translates to CASSLAGGAGIEAFF.

The gene calls are TRBV7-2 and TRBJ2-1, with D possibly TRBD2 on 6 matching bases. CDR3 size: 14 residues. CDR1 and CDR2 from the germline V gene are SGHTA and FQGNSA. Trimming pared 6 bases from V and 5 bases from J, leaving 14 bases between. In DNA form, the CDR3 reads TGTGCCAGCAGTCCCGGGACTCCCAACAATGAGCAGTTCTTC. Translated: CASSPGTPNNEQFF. Full variable domain (outside the CDR3, taken from reference TRBV7-2 and TRBJ2-1): GAGVSQSPSNKVTEKGKDVELRCDPISGHTALYWYRQSLGQGLEFLIYFQGNSAPDKSGLPSDRFSAERTGGSVSTLTIQRTQQEDSAVYLCASSPGTPNNEQFFGPGTRLTVL.

The genes are TRBV4-3 and TRBJ1-1; TRBD1 aligns across 7 bases. The CDR3 is 15 amino acids. Trimming at V came to 0 bases and at J to 10 bases, leaving 11 bases not matched to a gene. Germline CDR1 LGHNA, CDR2 YSLEER. Written as DNA, the CDR3 is TGCGCCAGCAGCCAAGATGGAAACAGGGGATTGATAGCTTTCTTT. Its protein product is CASSQDGNRGLIAFF.

Of note for this clone: The sample holds other DNA sequences that translate to the same CDR3. The genes are TRBV9 and TRBJ2-5; 9 bases map to TRBD2. Looked up from germline, CDR1 is SGDLS and CDR2 is YYNGEE. There are 14 residues in the CDR3. After removal of 1 base from V and 5 bases from J, the junction contained 3 bases not matched to a gene. CDR3 coding DNA: TGTGCCAGCAGCGTATTGGCGGGAGGGGAGACCCAGTACTTC. This gives the protein CASSVLAGGETQYF.

This clone is a singleton in its sample. This chain joins TRBV2 and TRBJ2-3; 8 nucleotides align to TRBD2. The length of the CDR3 is 15 residues. V lost 5 bases to trimming and J lost 0 bases; unmatched junction nucleotides: 4. The germline gives CDR1 SNHLY, CDR2 FYNNEI. Here the CDR3 DNA reads TGTGCCAGCAGTCTACTAGCGGCTAGCACAGATACGCAGTATTTT. Translating it yields CASSLLAASTDTQYF.

The V gene is TRBV5-5, the J gene TRBJ1-3; TRBD1 might be the D (5 bases). Trimming left V 0 bases short and J 2 bases short, with 12 bases between. CDR1 is SGHKS and CDR2 is YYEKEE in the germline V gene (reference sequence). The CDR3 runs to 16 residues. The CDR3: CASSLAPRGTGNTIYF. CDR3 nucleotides: TGTGCCAGCAGCTTGGCCCCTCGGGGGACTGGAAACACCATATATTTT.

J is TRBJ1-1 and V is TRBV6-5; no firm D call. This CDR3 is built from 10 residues. V was shortened by 6 bases and J by 6 bases, with 5 bases between the two germline ends. The germline V gene has CDR1 MNHEY and CDR2 SVGAGI. This CDR3 is CASSSPEAFF. The CDR3 coding sequence is TGTGCCAGCAGCTCTCCTGAAGCTTTCTTT.

The chain has TRBV6-5 and TRBJ2-1, with 12 bases that match TRBD2. This CDR3 has 14 amino acids. V was pared by 9 bases and J by 7 bases, with 7 bases of the junction left unmatched. Germline V CDR1 and CDR2: MNHEY, SVGAGI. This chain's CDR3 is CASSAGLAGNEQFF. In nucleotides, the CDR3 is TGTGCCAGTTCTGCGGGACTAGCGGGTAATGAGCAGTTCTTC.

This clone was seen only a few times. Other DNA sequences in this sample translate to the same CDR3. The chain links TRBV27 to TRBJ1-6; D gene uncertain. Deletions cut 2 bases from V and 4 bases from J, with 9 bases between. The CDR3 contains 15 residues. Germline lookup yields CDR1 MNHEY and CDR2 SMNVEV (reference sequence). The CDR3 protein is CASSLGRGYNSPLHF. Here the CDR3 DNA reads TGTGCCAGCAGTTTAGGCCGGGGTTATAATTCACCCCTCCACTTT.

The V gene is TRBV7-6, the J gene TRBJ2-1, with 12 bases aligning to TRBD1. The CDR3 is made up of 18 amino acids. Germline CDR1 and CDR2: SGHVS and FNYEAQ. Trimming took 4 bases from V and 10 from J; bases not matched to a gene: 17. The DNA for the CDR3 is TGTGCCAGCAGCTACCGAACTCCGGGACAGGGGGCTAGGAGCGAGCAGTTCTTC. Amino acid sequence: CASSYRTPGQGARSEQFF.

Here the CDR3 DNA reads TGTGCCACCACTAGCGGGAGTCGGACGCAGTACTTC. It is translated as CATTSGSRTQYF. V is TRBV24-1 and J is TRBJ2-7, with 10 bases matching TRBD2. J gave up 9 bases and V 8 bases, and 6 bases lay outside the gene matches. The CDR3 is 12 residues long. Per the germline V gene, CDR1 is KGHDR and CDR2 is SFDVKD.

This chain uses TRBV6-5 with TRBJ2-3; 9 bases are a match to TRBD2. CDR3 length equals 15 residues. Germline lookup yields CDR1 MNHEY and CDR2 SVGAGI. With V trimmed by 6 bases and J by 2 bases, 6 bases remained unmatched. CDR3 sequence: CASRLAGGATDTQYF. For the CDR3, the DNA is TGTGCCAGCAGACTGGCGGGGGGGGCCACAGATACGCAGTATTTT.

The chain is built from TRBV18 and TRBJ2-7; D is unresolved. The CDR3 is made up of 11 amino acids. V dropped 8 bases and J dropped 0 bases, with 5 bases sitting between them. Germline assignment: CDR1 KGHSH and CDR2 LQKENI. CDR3 loop: CASASSYEQYF. In DNA form, the CDR3 reads TGTGCCAGCGCTAGCTCCTACGAGCAGTACTTC.

The chain joins TRBV7-2 to TRBJ1-1; 7 bases agree with TRBD1. Losses at the gene ends were 7 bases for V and 0 bases for J; bases not matched to a gene: 5. CDR3 length equals 14 residues. Per germline, CDR1 SGHTA and CDR2 FQGNSA. In nucleotides, the CDR3 is TGTGCCAGCACCCCAGGGGGGCTGAACACTGAAGCTTTCTTT. Residues: CASTPGGLNTEAFF.